This T cell receptor beta chain was recorded in a study of blood T cell repertoires in COVID-19. About the research overall: Collection of acute and convalescent COVID-19 samples took place in the United States, Italy and Spain. In each case, the material was cDNA or gDNA derived from T cells, B-cell-depleted T cells, or PBMCs.

Under the authors' procedure: For nucleated cells, counts were estimated from reference gene primer amplification. Some clones are missing from TCRdb's copy, which holds only in-frame ones; the method was immunoSEQ multiplex PCR. The V and J calls and clone size are taken from that table; D and trimming were inferred from the DNA. The sample contains approximately 300,000 clones, around 90% of which appear only once. The V segment lost 5 bases and the J segment 3 bases; nucleotides outside the gene matches: 11. Germline CDR1 and CDR2: SEHNR and FQNEAQ (reference sequence). This CDR3 spans 18 amino acids.

The sequence derives from a man between 18 and 35 years old who had recovered from COVID-19. The J gene is TRBJ2-3, the V gene TRBV7-9, with TRBD2 matching 13 bases. Sequencing input: peripheral blood. CDR3 residues: CASSPRAGLAGRTDTQYF. The CDR3 DNA reads as TGTGCCAGCAGCCCCAGAGCGGGACTAGCGGGAAGGACAGATACGCAGTATTTT.